The clone carrying this TCR beta chain was counted a few times. These data are taken from a study of CD8+ T cells in alopecia areata. Treatment denoted: oral pan-JAK inhibitor, 5-10 mg twice daily. PBMCs were stained for CD3, CD4 and CD8, and CD4+ and CD8+ T cells were sorted. V shed 5 bases and J shed 4 bases, with 9 bases lying between them. This CDR3 region has 13 residues. Germline CDR1 reads MNHNY; CDR2 reads SVGAGI (reference sequence). It was cDNA, reverse transcribed from extracted RNA, that served as the sequencing template. Assay used: immunoSEQ multiplex PCR; TCRdb lists only in-frame clones, some missing. The table has about 190,000 clones, roughly three fifths seen once.

This sample comprised CD4+ T cells sorted from blood, obtained at week 4, from a patient treated with tofacitinib. The TCR was taken from a human donor with alopecia areata. The rearrangement uses TRBV6-6 and TRBJ1-5; D call uncertain. CDR3 coding DNA: TGTGCCAGCAGTAAACAGAGAAATCAGCCCCAGCATTTT. Translated, it gives CASSKQRNQPQHF.